The source of this T cell receptor (beta chain) is a study of blood T cell repertoires in COVID-19. In the study overall: Italy, Spain and the United States were the sources of the convalescent and acute COVID-19 samples. T cells, B-cell-depleted T cells, or PBMCs supplied cDNA or gDNA.

Seattle patient enrollment occurred during active infection, with longitudinal follow-up thereafter. This clone was seen a few times. Libraries were prepared by immunoSEQ multiplex PCR; TCRdb keeps only in-frame clonotypes and omits some of them. The sample has 170,000 or so clones, about 88% seen once; the top ten hold around 0.63%. The sequence was collected from a man aged 60 to 75 with COVID-19, enrolled during active disease. The sample consisted of peripheral blood.

CDR3 region: CSASAPVRGHTEAFF. Written as DNA, the CDR3 is TGCAGTGCTAGTGCCCCAGTCCGAGGGCACACTGAAGCTTTCTTT. The chain carries TRBV20-1 and TRBJ1-1; no firm D call. The CDR3 length is 15 residues. Germline V gene lookup returns CDR1 DFQATT and CDR2 SNEGSKA (reference sequence). Trimming took 3 bases from V and 3 from J, leaving 17 bases between them.